One and the same sample provided the 3 T cell receptor beta chains below, sequenced in a study of blood T cell repertoires in COVID-19. TCRdb's copy holds only in-frame clones and misses some; the assay was immunoSEQ multiplex PCR. The data show around 400,000 clones, with 87% seen just once and about 2.3% held by the top ten. The specimen was peripheral blood. The receptors originated from a woman aged 60-75 years with COVID-19, enrolled during active disease.

The chain links TRBV2 to TRBJ2-2, with D hard to call. There are 12 residues in the CDR3. Germline values: CDR1 SNHLY, CDR2 FYNNEI. The ends were cut back, 5 bases at V and 1 base at J, with 2 bases in the middle. CDR3 nucleotides: TGTGCCAGCAGTCGGAACACCGGGGAGCTGTTTTTT. Its protein product is CASSRNTGELFF.

The rearrangement joins TRBV11-2 to TRBJ1-1, with D perhaps TRBD1 (6 bases). Trimming stripped 1 base from V and 4 bases from J, with 16 bases between. The CDR3 has 16 amino acids. Germline values: CDR1 SGHAT, CDR2 FQNNGV. As DNA, the CDR3 is TGTGCCAGCAGCTTAGGCCGGCAGGGGCACGGCACTGAAGCTTTCTTT. Its translation: CASSLGRQGHGTEAFF.

The chain uses TRBV11-2 and TRBJ2-3; D possibly corresponds to TRBD1 (6 bases). From germline, CDR1 is SGHAT and CDR2 FQNNGV. With 1 base removed from V and 2 bases from J, the gap between germline ends came to 19 bases. CDR3 length: 18 residues. The CDR3, as DNA: TGTGCCAGCAGCTTAGTCCAACAGGGCATTTCCCCCACAGATACGCAGTATTTT. This codes for CASSLVQQGISPTDTQYF.